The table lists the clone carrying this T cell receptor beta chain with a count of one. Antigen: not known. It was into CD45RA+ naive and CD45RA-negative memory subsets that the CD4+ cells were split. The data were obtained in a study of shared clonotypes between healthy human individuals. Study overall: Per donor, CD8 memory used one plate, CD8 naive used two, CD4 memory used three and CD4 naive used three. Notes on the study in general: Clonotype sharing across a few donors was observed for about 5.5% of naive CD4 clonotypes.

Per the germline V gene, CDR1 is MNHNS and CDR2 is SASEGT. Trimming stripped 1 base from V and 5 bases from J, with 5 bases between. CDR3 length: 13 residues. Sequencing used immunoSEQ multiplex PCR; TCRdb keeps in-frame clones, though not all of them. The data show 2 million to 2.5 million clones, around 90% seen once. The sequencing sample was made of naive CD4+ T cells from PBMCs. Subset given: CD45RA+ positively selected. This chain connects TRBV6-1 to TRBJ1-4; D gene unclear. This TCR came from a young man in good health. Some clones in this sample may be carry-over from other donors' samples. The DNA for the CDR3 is TGTGCCAGCAGTGAAGGGGTAAATGAAAAACTGTTTTTT. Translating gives CASSEGVNEKLFF.